Presented here are 24 T cell receptor beta chains from one specimen sequenced in a study of T cell repertoires in cytomegalovirus infection. TCRdb processed the reads anew with MiXCR; each CDR3 protein has one entry. The data hold 450,000 to 600,000 distinct CDR3 sequences, with roughly a third observed a single time. For these receptors, no antigen is known. The sequencing here drew on cultured PBMCs, taken from culture after CMV antigen stimulation. The receptors originated from a human donor in good health (CMV status not recorded). Some clones in this sample may be carry-over from other donors' samples.

This clonotype was seen a handful of times. The chain carries TRBV23-1 and TRBJ2-7; 11 nucleotides line up with TRBD1. TRBV23-1 is identified as an open reading frame with a role that is uncertain. This CDR3 spans 18 amino acids. Germline trimming cut 2 bases from V and 2 bases from J; bases unmatched to any gene: 11. Here the CDR3 DNA reads TGCGCCAGCAGTCAACTAAGGACAGGGGGCCGGGGGACCTACGAGCAGTACTTC. It translates to CASSQLRTGGRGTYEQYF.

The CDR3 is CASSLAGTEGAHQPQHF. The CDR3 coding sequence is TGTGCCAGCAGCTTAGCCGGGACAGAGGGAGCACATCAGCCCCAGCATTTT. This chain links TRBV7-8 with TRBJ1-5; 7 nucleotides line up with TRBD1. This CDR3 is built from 17 residues. Germline V gene lookup returns CDR1 SGHVS and CDR2 FQNEAQ. J gave up 5 bases and V 0 bases, and 10 bases lay outside the gene matches.

The chain uses TRBV27 and TRBJ2-7; 12 bases are a match to TRBD1. J was trimmed by 4 bases and V by 6 bases; bases with no gene match: 7. Germline CDR1 is MNHEY and CDR2 is SMNVEV (reference sequence). The CDR3 is 15 residues long. The CDR3 DNA follows: TGTGCCAGCAGCCGAGGGACAGGGGGCTCGTACGAGCAGTACTTC. It yields the protein CASSRGTGGSYEQYF.

J is TRBJ2-1 and V is TRBV24-1; perhaps TRBD2 as D (6 bases). The V end was cut by 3 bases, the J end by 0 bases, with 17 bases between. In germline, CDR1 is KGHDR, CDR2 SFDVKD. This CDR3 is 18 amino acids long. CDR3 in DNA: TGTGCCACCAGTGATGCCGAAACGGGACTCGCCTCCTACAATGAGCAGTTCTTC. Translation: CATSDAETGLASYNEQFF.

This clonotype was counted ten times or more. The rearrangement uses TRBV7-6 and TRBJ2-7, with 10 bases fitting TRBD1. In germline, CDR1 is SGHVS, CDR2 FNYEAQ. The CDR3 runs 15 residues. J gave up 3 bases and V 4 bases, and 6 bases lay outside the gene matches. In nucleotides, the CDR3 is TGTGCCAGCAGCTGGGGACAGGGGTCCGTCTACGAGCAGTACTTC. Its protein product is CASSWGQGSVYEQYF.

This clonotype was detected only a few times. J is TRBJ2-7 and V is TRBV7-6; D remains ambiguous. V lost 4 bases and J lost 0, with 13 bases in between. Germline assignment: CDR1 SGHVS and CDR2 FNYEAQ. This CDR3 contains 15 residues. CDR3 residues: CASSSDPASSYEQYF. The CDR3 region has the DNA TGTGCCAGCAGCTCAGACCCGGCGAGCTCCTACGAGCAGTACTTC.

The rearrangement joins TRBV9 to TRBJ2-3; D is possibly TRBD2 (5 bases). The CDR3 totals 15 residues. Germline V gives CDR1 SGDLS, CDR2 YYNGEE. V lost 0 bases and J lost 2, with 10 bases in between. Written as DNA, the CDR3 is TGTGCCAGCAGCGTAGGAGGGCACAACACAGATACGCAGTATTTT. Protein sequence: CASSVGGHNTDTQYF.

This clonotype has just a few counts. The genes are TRBV7-2 and TRBJ2-2; D may be TRBD2 (5 bases). CDR1 and CDR2 from the germline V gene are SGHTA and FQGNSA. This CDR3 contains 15 residues. V gave up 7 bases and J gave up 6 bases, with 18 bases separating them. CDR3 amino acids: CASTPLREWAGELFF. The CDR3 nucleotides read TGTGCCAGCACCCCCCTAAGGGAGTGGGCCGGGGAGCTGTTTTTT.

The table lists this clonotype with a few counts. The rearrangement uses TRBV7-9 and TRBJ2-4; TRBD1 might be the D (6 bases). Germline assignment: CDR1 SEHNR and CDR2 FQNEAQ (reference sequence). This CDR3 is 16 amino acids long. V was pared by 6 bases and J by 0 bases, with 15 bases between. CDR3 amino acids: CASSYQDSLAKNIQYF. The CDR3 nucleotides read TGTGCCAGCAGTTACCAGGACAGCCTAGCCAAAAACATTCAGTACTTC.

This clonotype was observed many times. The V gene is TRBV12-3 or TRBV12-4, the J gene TRBJ2-5, with 7 nucleotides matching TRBD2. V lost 2 bases and J lost 4; bases outside the gene matches: 4. The CDR3 has 14 amino acids. Here the CDR3 DNA reads TGTGCCAGCAGTTTAACAGCGGGGAGAGAGACCCAGTACTTC. Protein product: CASSLTAGRETQYF.

This clonotype has just a few counts. V gene TRBV6-5 combines with J gene TRBJ1-1; D is undetermined. Germline-derived CDR1 and CDR2 are MNHEY and SVGAGI. The V and J ends lost 0 bases and 7 bases respectively, with 12 bases between them. The CDR3 loop spans 14 amino acids. CDR3 nucleotide sequence: TGTGCCAGCAGTTACTCGACTCTCGCTATTGAAGCTTTCTTT. It specifies CASSYSTLAIEAFF.

The CDR3 nucleotides read TGCGCCAGCAGCCTCCGGACTAGCGGGGCCGCCGGTGAGCAGTTCTTC. As protein: CASSLRTSGAAGEQFF. The rearrangement joins TRBV5-1 to TRBJ2-1; 12 nucleotides line up with TRBD2. The V segment lost 4 bases and the J segment 9 bases; nucleotides outside the gene matches: 11. The germline gives CDR1 SGHRS, CDR2 YFSETQ. The CDR3 spans 16 residues.

This chain connects TRBV12-3 or TRBV12-4 to TRBJ2-3, with D perhaps matching TRBD1 (6 bases). The CDR3 is 17 amino acids. Trimming removed 1 base from V and 2 bases from J, with 16 bases in between. CDR3 protein: CASSLGGGGQNTDTQYF. CDR3 nucleotide sequence: TGTGCCAGCAGTTTAGGGGGCGGAGGACAGAACACAGATACGCAGTATTTT.

This rearrangement joins TRBV11-2 to TRBJ2-3; 7 nucleotides agree with TRBD2. Trimming took 3 bases from V and 5 from J; bases not matched to a gene: 8. Germline V gives CDR1 SGHAT, CDR2 FQNNGV. CDR3 length equals 15 residues. CDR3 nucleotides: TGTGCCAGCAGCTTTTATGGGAGGGCGGGAGATACGCAGTATTTT. Protein product: CASSFYGRAGDTQYF.

This clonotype has ten or more counts. The chain carries TRBV7-2 and TRBJ2-2; D remains ambiguous. Trimming pared 3 bases from V and 7 bases from J, leaving 3 bases between. Germline assignment: CDR1 SGHTA and CDR2 FQGNSA. The CDR3 runs to 11 residues. The CDR3 region is CASSFGGELFF. The CDR3 region has the DNA TGTGCCAGCAGCTTCGGCGGGGAGCTGTTTTTT. Full variable domain (missing parts from reference TRBV7-2 and TRBJ2-2): GAGVSQSPSNKVTEKGKDVELRCDPISGHTALYWYRQSLGQGLEFLIYFQGNSAPDKSGLPSDRFSAERTGGSVSTLTIQRTQQEDSAVYLCASSFGGELFFGEGSRLTVL.

V usage is TRBV28 and J usage is TRBJ2-4, with unresolved D. The CDR3 runs 13 residues. The V end lost 9 bases, the J end lost 3 bases, and 12 bases lay between the germline ends. Per the germline V gene, CDR1 is MDHEN and CDR2 is SYDVKM. CDR3 nucleotide sequence: TGTGCCAGTAGCAGTTCCGACAAAAACATTCAGTACTTC. Translating it yields CASSSSDKNIQYF.

This clonotype has just a few counts. This rearrangement joins TRBV19 to TRBJ2-7; 10 bases are shared with TRBD1. The CDR3 contains 15 residues. CDR1 LNHDA and CDR2 SQIVND come from the germline V gene (reference sequence). J lost 2 bases, V lost 7 bases, and 8 bases had no gene match. The CDR3 coding sequence is TGTGCCAGTATTGGAGGGGACAGGGGAACCTACGAGCAGTACTTC. Translating gives CASIGGDRGTYEQYF.

The rearrangement links TRBV20-1 to TRBJ2-3; 10 positions match TRBD2. The CDR3 contains 17 residues. Germline-derived CDR1 and CDR2 are DFQATT and SNEGSKA (reference sequence). After removal of 2 bases from V and 5 bases from J, the junction contained 13 bases not matched to a gene. In nucleotides, the CDR3 is TGCAGTGCTAGACCGAACCCGGCTAGCGGGAGCGTAGATACGCAGTATTTT. The encoded protein is CSARPNPASGSVDTQYF.

This clonotype was detected only a few times. The chain's CDR3 is CASSSGFGLSRDYGYTF. The CDR3 coding sequence is TGTGCCAGCAGCTCCGGATTCGGCCTATCACGCGACTATGGCTACACCTTC. The V and J genes are TRBV7-8 and TRBJ1-2; D is uncertain. The CDR3 covers 17 residues. Per germline, CDR1 SGHVS and CDR2 FQNEAQ. Trimming pared 4 bases from V and 3 bases from J, leaving 21 bases between.

This clonotype was found a few times. CDR3 in DNA: TGTGCCAGCAGCTTAGAGGATAGAGTCCCCTACAATGAGCAGTTCTTC. Its translation is CASSLEDRVPYNEQFF. J is TRBJ2-1 and V is TRBV7-2; D not certain. The V gene lost 1 base and the J gene lost 2 bases, with 12 bases spanning the gap. This CDR3 is built from 16 residues. Germline CDR1 SGHTA, CDR2 FQGNSA.

In DNA, the CDR3 is TGTGCCAGCAGCCGTACGAGGGAAGCGGGATCCAATGAGCAGTTCTTC. The encoded protein is CASSRTREAGSNEQFF. The chain recombines TRBV12-3 or TRBV12-4 with TRBJ2-1; TRBD2 aligns across 7 bases. The CDR3 extends over 16 amino acids. Trimming took 6 bases from V and 6 from J; bases not matched to a gene: 14.

The count of this clonotype is one. The chain has TRBV10-3 and TRBJ1-3; D is ambiguous. Trimming left V 8 bases short and J 2 bases short, with 10 bases between. Germline V gene data show CDR1 as ENHRY and CDR2 as SYGVKD. The length of the CDR3 is 13 residues. Here the CDR3 reads CAILTAPGNTIYF. CDR3 nucleotides: TGTGCCATCCTAACAGCACCTGGAAACACCATATATTTT.

This clonotype was seen a few times. This chain joins TRBV12-3 or TRBV12-4 and TRBJ1-1, with D hard to call. V shed 6 bases and J shed 1 base, with 6 bases lying between them. This CDR3 region has 12 residues. The DNA for the CDR3 is TGTGCCAGCAGAAGTCAGAACACTGAAGCTTTCTTT. This sequence encodes CASRSQNTEAFF.

The J gene is TRBJ2-1, the V gene TRBV9, with TRBD2 as a possible D gene (6 bases). V lost 0 bases, J lost 2 bases, and 6 bases lay in between. The CDR3 loop spans 14 amino acids. Germline V gene data show CDR1 as SGDLS and CDR2 as YYNGEE. CDR3 DNA: TGTGCCAGCAGCGTAGCGGGAGCCTACAATGAGCAGTTCTTC. Translating it yields CASSVAGAYNEQFF.